These 9 T cell receptor beta chains originate from one sample sequenced in a study of blood T cell repertoires in COVID-19. The data were produced by immunoSEQ multiplex PCR, yet TCRdb's version contains in-frame clones alone and is incomplete. The sample has over 45,000 clones, approximately 91% seen once. The source material was peripheral blood. The receptor set was obtained from a man in his sixties with active COVID-19.

The chain employs TRBV27 and TRBJ1-2, with TRBD1 identical over 9 bases. Germline assignment: CDR1 MNHEY and CDR2 SMNVEV (reference sequence). Trimming cost V 0 bases and J 10 bases; bases outside gene matches: 6. This CDR3 region has 14 residues. The CDR3 DNA follows: TGTGCCAGCAGTTTATCGCCCGGGACAGGGTACTACACCTTC. Amino acid sequence: CASSLSPGTGYYTF.

The chain links TRBV28 to TRBJ1-1; D remains ambiguous. CDR1 and CDR2 (germline): MDHEN, SYDVKM. Trimming took off 6 bases at V and 1 base at J, with 9 bases between the two ends. The CDR3 has 13 residues. In DNA form, the CDR3 reads TGTGCCAGCAGAGTTAGCAGGAACACTGAAGCTTTCTTT. This sequence encodes CASRVSRNTEAFF.

V is TRBV5-1 and J is TRBJ2-3; TRBD2 matches at 9 bases. Germline assignment: CDR1 SGHRS and CDR2 YFSETQ. The CDR3 covers 16 residues. V was clipped by 5 bases and J by 2 bases; unmatched bases: 9. The chain's CDR3 is CASSYLLAGLTDTQYF. The CDR3 DNA follows: TGCGCCAGCAGTTACCTACTAGCGGGCCTCACAGATACGCAGTATTTT.

The CDR3 region has the DNA TGTGCCAGCAGCCCGGGACAGTACAATGGCTACACCTTC. This gives the protein CASSPGQYNGYTF. The V and J genes are TRBV6-6 and TRBJ1-2; TRBD1 matches at 7 bases. CDR3 length: 13 residues. Germline V gene sequence: CDR1 MNHNY, CDR2 SVGAGI (reference sequence). With 6 bases clipped from V and 6 bases from J, the junction kept 7 bases outside the gene matches.

The genes are TRBV11-3 and TRBJ1-1; D is unclear. The CDR3 spans 13 residues. Germline V CDR1 and CDR2: SGHNT, YENEEA. V lost 3 bases and J lost 3, with 8 bases in between. CDR3 bases: TGTGCCAGCAGCTTCTCGCGGGACACTGAAGCTTTCTTT. Translation: CASSFSRDTEAFF.

This clone was seen more than once but under ten times. This rearrangement joins TRBV7-2 to TRBJ2-7; perhaps TRBD1 as D (5 bases). This CDR3 has 17 residues. Trimming took off 4 bases at V and 2 bases at J, with 21 bases between the two ends. Germline CDR1 SGHTA, CDR2 FQGNSA. DNA for the CDR3: TGTGCCAGCAGCTCCCCTCCCTCCTTTGGACAAGCCTACGAGCAGTACTTC. Amino acid sequence: CASSSPPSFGQAYEQYF.

The chain couples TRBV5-1 to TRBJ1-2; perhaps TRBD1 as D (5 bases). Germline CDR1 is SGHRS and CDR2 is YFSETQ. The CDR3 loop spans 13 amino acids. Trimming cost V 2 bases and J 7 bases, with 12 bases left between them. The CDR3 loop is CASSFEGDGGYTF. In DNA, the CDR3 is TGCGCCAGCAGCTTTGAAGGGGATGGTGGCTACACCTTC.

The chain has TRBV25-1 and TRBJ2-5, with 13 positions matching TRBD2. Germline V gives CDR1 MGHDK, CDR2 SYGVNS. V trimming: 8 bases; J trimming: 5 bases; junction bases outside the gene matches: 2. The CDR3 consists of 13 residues. The CDR3, as DNA: TGTGCCAGCCAACTAGCGGGAGGGGAGACCCAGTACTTC. It is translated as CASQLAGGETQYF.

The gene calls are TRBV30 and TRBJ1-4, with D possibly matching TRBD1 (6 bases). V lost 0 bases, J lost 7 bases, and 9 bases lay in between. This CDR3 comprises 13 residues. The germline gives CDR1 GTSNPN, CDR2 SVGIG (reference sequence). This CDR3 is CAWSVRGGEKLFF. CDR3 in DNA: TGTGCCTGGAGTGTACGAGGGGGTGAAAAACTGTTTTTT.